These 32 T cell receptor beta chains share one sample of origin, sequenced in a study of CD8+CD57+ T cells in acquired aplastic anemia. CDR3 and TCR beta VDJ profiling relied on genomic DNA as the template. TCRdb processed the reads anew with MiXCR; each CDR3 protein has one entry. The data hold under 250,000 distinct CDR3 sequences, with 34% observed a single time. Sequencing was performed on sorted CD4+, CD8+, or CD8+CD57+ T cells (not recorded which) from PBMCs. The origin of the receptors is a human donor in good health, serving as a control.

Many counts were recorded for this clonotype. This chain connects TRBV7-6 to TRBJ1-1, with D possibly TRBD1 on 5 matching bases. Trimming stripped 1 base from V and 0 bases from J, with 12 bases between. The CDR3 length is 16 residues. From germline, CDR1 is SGHVS and CDR2 FNYEAQ. CDR3 sequence reads: CASSLVSGRVNTEAFF. The DNA for the CDR3 is TGTGCCAGCAGCTTAGTTTCCGGCAGGGTGAACACTGAAGCTTTCTTT.

This clonotype was recorded at least ten times. The rearrangement uses TRBV20-1 and TRBJ1-2; D is uncertain. Between the trimmed V and J ends, which lost 3 bases and 8 bases, there was a span of 13 bases. This CDR3 region has 12 residues. From germline, CDR1 is DFQATT and CDR2 SNEGSKA (reference sequence). CDR3 DNA sequence: TGCAGTGCTAGGTCCCGATCCGAGGGCTACACCTTC. This codes for CSARSRSEGYTF.

The chain employs TRBV20-1 and TRBJ2-3, with D possibly being TRBD1 or TRBD2 (5 bases each). V gave up 4 bases and J gave up 0 bases, with 11 bases separating them. Looked up from germline, CDR1 is DFQATT and CDR2 is SNEGSKA (reference sequence). The CDR3 covers 14 residues. The CDR3 loop reads CSAIDGASTDTQYF. The DNA for the CDR3 is TGCAGTGCTATTGACGGGGCCAGCACAGATACGCAGTATTTT.

This clonotype was detected ten times or more. The J gene is TRBJ1-2, the V gene TRBV10-3, with 10 bases that match TRBD1. The J segment lost 7 bases and the V segment lost 7 bases, leaving 9 bases of the junction unmatched. Germline CDR1 is ENHRY and CDR2 is SYGVKD. The CDR3 has 14 amino acids. The CDR3: CAITRDRGRGGYTF. Written as DNA, the CDR3 is TGTGCCATCACCCGGGACAGGGGACGGGGTGGCTACACCTTC.

The chain is built from TRBV11-2 and TRBJ2-3; tentative D call: TRBD1 (6 bases). V lost 3 bases and J 0 bases, leaving 13 bases between the germline ends. The CDR3 has 16 residues. Germline-derived CDR1 and CDR2 are SGHAT and FQNNGV. CDR3 loop: CASSLGLGHSTDTQYF. CDR3 DNA sequence: TGTGCCAGCAGCTTGGGGTTGGGACACAGCACAGATACGCAGTATTTT.

This clonotype was seen more than once but under ten times. The chain recombines TRBV2 with TRBJ1-5, with unresolved D. CDR3 length: 14 amino acids. Per germline, CDR1 SNHLY and CDR2 FYNNEI. The V end was cut by 1 base, the J end by 11 bases, with 15 bases between. The CDR3 sequence: CASSEDRSWESQHF. DNA for the CDR3: TGTGCCAGCAGTGAAGACCGTAGCTGGGAGTCCCAGCATTTT.

The chain joins TRBV7-3 to TRBJ2-2; D gene uncertain. From germline, CDR1 is SGHTA and CDR2 FQGTGA. The CDR3 sequence is 14 residues long. V lost 0 bases and J lost 5, with 7 bases in between. CDR3 in amino acids: CASSLTRETGELFF. The CDR3, as DNA: TGTGCCAGCAGCTTAACGCGAGAGACCGGGGAGCTGTTTTTT. The full variable domain, with the rest looked up from reference TRBV7-3 and TRBJ2-2, is GAGVSQTPSNKVTEKGKYVELRCDPISGHTALYWYRQSLGQGPEFLIYFQGTGAADDSGLPNDRFFAVRPEGSVSTLKIQRTERGDSAVYLCASSLTRETGELFFGEGSRLTVL.

This clonotype was observed once. A read error may account for a junction end that differs from germline. CDR3 nucleotide sequence: TGTGCCAGCAGTGCTGGGACAGATGGAAACACCTTC. Protein sequence: CASSAGTDGNTF. The V and J genes are TRBV10-3 and TRBJ1-2, with TRBD1 matching 7 bases. Per the germline V gene, CDR1 is ENHRY and CDR2 is SYGVKD. This CDR3 is built from 12 residues.

This chain links TRBV6-2 or TRBV6-3 with TRBJ2-7; D is possibly TRBD2 (6 bases). CDR1 is MNHEY, CDR2 SVGEGT, per germline. The V and J ends lost 0 bases and 10 bases respectively, with 16 bases between them. This CDR3 has 14 residues. This CDR3 is CASSYSGPWEAQYF. The CDR3 DNA reads TGTGCCAGCAGTTACTCGGGGCCTTGGGAGGCCCAGTACTTC.

This clonotype was detected only once. An end of the junction differs from the germline gene, which may be a read error. This rearrangement joins TRBV29-1 to TRBJ2-1; TRBD1 might be the D (5 bases). Germline V gene sequence: CDR1 SQVTM, CDR2 ANQGSEA. This CDR3 has 14 amino acids. The CDR3 bases are TGCAGCGTTGTTCCCACGAACACGGACAATGAGCAGCTCTTC. It codes for CSVVPTNTDNEQLF.

This clonotype was counted many times. The chain couples TRBV7-3 to TRBJ1-1; D may be TRBD1 (5 bases). This CDR3 spans 15 amino acids. Germline lookup yields CDR1 SGHTA and CDR2 FQGTGA. The V end lost 1 base, the J end lost 4 bases, and 13 bases lay between the germline ends. CDR3 bases: TGTGCCAGCAGCTTAATGGCTGCGGGGCCCACTGAAGCTTTCTTT. Amino acid sequence: CASSLMAAGPTEAFF.

This clonotype was seen a handful of times. The chain has TRBV28 and TRBJ2-7; TRBD2 matches 9 bases. The CDR3 has 13 residues. Germline V CDR1 and CDR2: MDHEN, SYDVKM. J was trimmed by 4 bases and V by 5 bases; bases with no gene match: 3. This chain's CDR3 is CASSLTSGYEQYF. The CDR3 DNA is TGTGCCAGCAGTCTCACTAGCGGGTACGAGCAGTACTTC.

This clonotype was counted between two and nine times. This chain links TRBV9 with TRBJ1-1; 10 nucleotides match TRBD1. Per germline, CDR1 SGDLS and CDR2 YYNGEE. This CDR3 is 18 amino acids long. The junction had 14 bases not matched to a gene; V was cut back by 0 bases and J by 6 bases. The CDR3: CASSVGKTGGGIRPEAFF. In nucleotides, the CDR3 is TGTGCCAGCAGCGTAGGGAAGACAGGGGGCGGGATAAGGCCTGAAGCTTTCTTT.

J is TRBJ1-2 and V is TRBV20-1; D is perhaps TRBD1 (5 bases). Germline lookup yields CDR1 DFQATT and CDR2 SNEGSKA (reference sequence). V dropped 0 bases and J dropped 8 bases, with 10 bases sitting between them. The CDR3 contains 12 residues. The CDR3 spells CSARDQGDGYTF. CDR3 in DNA: TGCAGTGCTAGAGATCAGGGAGACGGCTACACCTTC.

In regard to this clonotype: Just one base apart from a much larger clone, this may be a read error. The V call is TRBV19, the J call TRBJ2-2, with 7 bases aligning to TRBD2. This CDR3 has 16 amino acids. Germline V CDR1 and CDR2: LNHDA, SQIVND (reference sequence). The V segment lost 5 bases and the J segment 3 bases; nucleotides outside the gene matches: 9. CDR3 residues: CASSLAELAYTGELFF. Here the CDR3 DNA reads TGTGCCAGTAGTCTGGCGGAACTAGCGTACACCGGGGAGCTGTTTTTT.

Ten or more counts support this clonotype. This chain uses TRBV7-2 with TRBJ1-5, with D unclear. The CDR3 sequence is 16 residues long. Germline V gene lookup returns CDR1 SGHTA and CDR2 FQGNSA. With 4 bases removed from V and 3 bases from J, the gap between germline ends came to 16 bases. CDR3 sequence: CASSSAAGWVNQPQHF. In nucleotides, the CDR3 is TGTGCCAGCAGCTCAGCGGCGGGCTGGGTCAATCAGCCCCAGCATTTT.

This clonotype was counted many times. The rearrangement links TRBV24-1 to TRBJ2-3; 7 bases align to TRBD2. The CDR3 spans 16 residues. In germline, CDR1 is KGHDR, CDR2 SFDVKD. Trimming cost V 1 base and J 0 bases; bases outside gene matches: 3. The CDR3 sequence is CATSDLAGSSTDTQYF. In nucleotides, the CDR3 is TGTGCCACCAGTGATTTAGCGGGATCCAGCACAGATACGCAGTATTTT.

The gene calls are TRBV6-4 and TRBJ1-1, with no clear D. The CDR3 totals 17 residues. The V end lost 2 bases, the J end lost 0 bases, and 16 bases lay between the germline ends. Germline V gives CDR1 MRHNA, CDR2 SNTAGT. CDR3 in amino acids: CASSDHPDAGMNTEAFF. CDR3 bases: TGTGCCAGCAGTGACCATCCGGACGCGGGGATGAACACTGAAGCTTTCTTT.

This clonotype was counted a few times. This rearrangement joins TRBV30 to TRBJ1-2; 9 bases map to TRBD1. Looked up from germline, CDR1 is GTSNPN and CDR2 is SVGIG (reference sequence). The CDR3 consists of 14 residues. V dropped 3 bases and J dropped 5; count of bases not matched to a gene: 7. DNA of the CDR3: TGTGCCTGGAGGTCGGGACAGGGAAATTATGGCTACACCTTC. It codes for CAWRSGQGNYGYTF.

The rearrangement links TRBV12-3 or TRBV12-4 to TRBJ2-5; tentatively, D is TRBD1 or TRBD2 (5 bases each). V was clipped by 3 bases and J by 1 base, with 15 bases between them. The CDR3 consists of 16 residues. The CDR3 sequence is CASSLRVGQGQETQYF. The CDR3, as DNA: TGTGCCAGCAGTTTGAGGGTGGGGCAGGGCCAAGAGACCCAGTACTTC.

This clonotype has a count of ten or more. The chain links TRBV4-1 to TRBJ1-2, with D unresolved. This CDR3 is built from 13 residues. V was shortened by 8 bases and J by 0 bases, with 10 bases between the two germline ends. Germline CDR1 MGHRA, CDR2 YSYEKL. The CDR3 here is CASGAVPNYGYTF. CDR3 nucleotides: TGCGCCAGCGGCGCGGTTCCTAACTATGGCTACACCTTC.

The CDR3 sequence is CASSKTRGLLGEQYF. The CDR3 DNA reads TGCGCCAGCAGCAAAACTAGGGGGCTTTTGGGCGAGCAGTACTTC. The chain is built from TRBV4-1 and TRBJ2-7; 7 bases agree with TRBD1. The CDR3 sequence is 15 residues long. CDR1 is MGHRA and CDR2 is YSYEKL in the germline V gene. V trimming: 5 bases; J trimming: 6 bases; junction bases outside the gene matches: 13.

CDR3 in amino acids: CSVAGGPTTGGPQNTEAFF. The CDR3 region has the DNA TGCAGCGTTGCCGGGGGCCCCACTACAGGGGGCCCTCAGAACACTGAAGCTTTCTTT. The chain employs TRBV29-1 and TRBJ1-1; 9 nucleotides line up with TRBD1. The trim removed 4 bases at V and 1 base at J, leaving 19 bases unmatched. There are 19 residues in the CDR3. Germline V gene sequence: CDR1 SQVTM, CDR2 ANQGSEA.

The chain links TRBV6-1 to TRBJ1-5, with TRBD1 as a possible D gene (6 bases). V was trimmed by 5 bases and J by 4 bases, leaving 12 bases between them. The CDR3 sequence is 14 residues long. CDR1 and CDR2 from the germline V gene are MNHNS and SASEGT. In nucleotides, the CDR3 is TGTGCCAGCAGTAATGGACAGAAGAATCAGCCCCAGCATTTT. Encoded protein: CASSNGQKNQPQHF.

This clonotype was observed a few times. The chain recombines TRBV12-3 or TRBV12-4 with TRBJ1-5; TRBD1 might be the D (5 bases). This CDR3 is 17 amino acids long. Trimming stripped 5 bases from V and 5 bases from J, with 22 bases between. This chain's CDR3 is CASSPSFDRGGDQPQHF. The CDR3 coding sequence is TGTGCCAGCAGTCCTTCCTTCGATCGCGGGGGGGATCAGCCCCAGCATTTT.

Note on this clonotype: The junction departs from germline at one end; a sequencing error may be responsible. The genes are TRBV20-1 and TRBJ1-6, with 8 bases that match TRBD1. The germline CDR1 and CDR2 sequences are DFQATT and SNEGSKA (reference sequence). This CDR3 is built from 11 residues. CDR3 nucleotide sequence: TGCAGTGCTAGAGAGGACAGGGTTTTGCCCTTT. Protein sequence: CSAREDRVLPF.

This clonotype was recorded a few times. V and J are TRBV24-1 and TRBJ2-5; maybe TRBD1 (7 bases). This CDR3 region has 14 residues. The germline CDR1 and CDR2 sequences are KGHDR and SFDVKD. V gave up 4 bases and J gave up 4 bases, with 12 bases separating them. The CDR3 loop is CATSDAGGRETQYF. For the CDR3, the DNA is TGTGCCACCAGTGACGCAGGGGGGCGAGAGACCCAGTACTTC.

This clonotype was seen more than once but under ten times. Written as DNA, the CDR3 is TGTGCCAGCAGCTTAGTGGTATGGGGGGGCCGCAAGGGCAATGAGCAGTTCTTC. Protein product: CASSLVVWGGRKGNEQFF. The chain couples TRBV11-2 to TRBJ2-1, with D perhaps TRBD2 (7 bases). Trimming removed 1 base at V and 6 bases at J, with 22 bases between. The CDR3 length is 18 residues. The V gene's germline CDR1 is SGHAT and CDR2 FQNNGV.

This clonotype was seen repeatedly, ten times or more. The chain combines TRBV2 with TRBJ2-1, with TRBD1 matching over 9 bases. V lost 6 bases, J lost 8 bases, and 2 bases stayed unmatched. The CDR3 consists of 12 residues. Germline CDR1 reads SNHLY; CDR2 reads FYNNEI. CDR3 amino acids: CASSDRGYEQFF. CDR3 DNA sequence: TGTGCCAGCAGCGACAGGGGGTATGAGCAGTTCTTC.

The V call is TRBV6-1, the J call TRBJ1-1; D remains unclear. The CDR3 length is 13 residues. Trimming removed 11 bases at V and 0 bases at J, with 13 bases between. CDR1 is MNHNS, CDR2 SASEGT, per germline. Written as DNA, the CDR3 is TGTGCCCGATTCCCCTTTGTGAACACTGAAGCTTTCTTT. It specifies CARFPFVNTEAFF.

This chain links TRBV12-3 or TRBV12-4 with TRBJ2-2, with 9 nucleotides matching TRBD1. The CDR3 consists of 15 residues. V shed 5 bases, J shed 1 base, and the junction held 2 bases outside the gene matches. The CDR3 nucleotides are TGTGCCAGCAGTGGGACAGGGTTGAACACCGGGGAGCTGTTTTTT. Translating gives CASSGTGLNTGELFF.

This clonotype was counted only a few times. One end of the junction varies from germline; a read error may be responsible. The chain combines TRBV20-1 with TRBJ2-5, with 11 bases aligning to TRBD2. Germline assignment: CDR1 DFQATT and CDR2 SNEGSKA (reference sequence). The CDR3 length is 15 residues. CDR3 sequence reads: CSARDSGGAGETQYF. CDR3 nucleotide sequence: TGCAGTGCTCGAGATAGCGGGGGGGCAGGGGAGACCCAGTACTTC.